Below, one T cell receptor beta chain is given with its context. In this sample, this clone turned up a few times. Its antigen has not been determined. Base quality data are lacking; no much larger clone is found one base away. The entire amount of isolated RNA was reverse transcribed using the High Capacity cDNA Reverse Transcription Kit, so the sequenced TCRB transcripts were expressed ones. Naive, central memory and regulatory T cell samples underwent deep immunoSEQ sequencing, averaging roughly 3.4 million total reads per sample. Sorted cells were lysed in RLT buffer and RNA was extracted with DNase-treated RNeasy Micro or Mini kits, depending on cell number. To prevent cross-contamination, every cell subset was processed on its own, while patient and healthy donor samples were processed together. The immunoSEQ multiplex PCR was used to amplify TCRB sequences from cDNA, yielding 87-bp fragments that span the CDR3 region. The amplicons were sequenced using the Illumina HiSeq platform. The study's own analysis went as follows. Synthetic template baselines were used to correct PCR bias computationally, reads within Hamming distance 2 were collapsed, and singletons that could not be merged were discarded. Reads were aligned against IMGT so that V, D and J genes, CDR3 length and insertions or deletions at six rearrangement sites could be assigned. Clonotype counts were normalized to sorted cell number within each subset before computing true diversity and Gini coefficients with the tcR R package. The overlap coefficient, calculated on TCRB nucleotide sequences, was used to quantify repertoire sharing. In its TCRdb copy, this immuneACCESS table keeps in-frame sequences only and misses some clones. Where compared with another copy, unresolved V genes explain less than half of these, and the others have no known cause. The V and J calls and the clone size are those of that table, but D and trimming were determined from the DNA. This sample comprises about 340,000 clones, around 9.3% of them detected only once. Jointly, the top ten make up more than 0.8% of the sample.

The source of the sample is a study of beta chain features in type 1 diabetes (dated by TCRdb to between 2017 and 2018). About the full investigation: No differences in mean age, gender distribution, total cell number or subset yield were found between patients and healthy donors. Across all samples, fewer than 130 million sorted cells were examined, and cell number per subset correlated strongly with RNA yield. The study compared the TCRB repertoires of sorted circulating CD4+ T cell subsets in recently diagnosed type 1 diabetes patients with those in matched healthy donors. Regulatory and stem cell-like memory subsets were obtained from only 8 patients and about 8 healthy donors, while naive and central memory subsets were obtained from all 30 or so donors. The study at large found these results: PCR may preferentially amplify shorter templates, but because patient and control samples were amplified and corrected together, any resulting skew would affect both groups equally. Because the HLA sub-analyses included only small numbers of individuals, any influence of HLA type on TCRB rearrangement was left unresolved. A moderate but significant shortening of TCRB CDR3 length was observed in type 1 diabetes patients in all four CD4+ subsets. Because cDNA rather than genomic DNA was sequenced, highly expressing activated cells could have been over-represented, although no difference in activation and CD3 levels was found between groups. Naive, central memory and regulatory TCRB repertoires appeared to be more similar among patients than among healthy donors. At VDJ recombination sites, patients with type 1 diabetes made fewer insertions and deleted more nucleotides, a pattern implying thymic rearrangement abnormalities.

Spanning cysteine to phenylalanine, the CDR3 consists of 13 amino acids. The read is trimmed to its CDR3 DNA, 39 bases read in frame from base 1. The germline V gene (reference sequence) yields MNHEY for CDR1 and SMNVEV for CDR2. Trimming removed 11 bases from V and 3 bases from J; the gene matches leave 9 bases unexplained. Each donor gave one peripheral blood draw, roughly 120 mL on average, collected into heparinised tubes. A BD FACSAria II was used to sort naive, central memory, regulatory and stem cell-like memory CD4+ T cells with a panel that included CD45RO, CCR7, CD25, CD127, CD95 and CD27. Purity was above 98% for every sorted population. PBMCs were separated immediately by Lymphoprep density gradient centrifugation and were stained directly, without being cultured. Samples were stained and sorted in pairs, with one healthy donor and one patient per experiment, so that batch effects were minimized.

Rearrangement joined TRBV27 to TRBJ2-7; TRBD2 matches 8 bases in the middle. The TCR was taken from a man aged 25-45 years with type 1 diabetes. The sample comprised central memory CD4+ T cells from blood. In nucleotides, the sequence is TGTGCCGCAGGATCGGGACTAGACTACGAGCAGTACTTC. Translated, it gives CAAGSGLDYEQYF.